This record covers a single T cell receptor (beta chain). The CDR3 runs 11 residues. Germline CDR1 and CDR2: MRHNA and SNTAGT. V was pared by 8 bases and J by 7 bases, with 10 bases between. The sample belongs to a study of CD8 T cells in ankylosing spondylitis. TCRdb reprocessed the 5' RACE reads via MiXCR and lists one record per CDR3 protein. In the table there are about 310,000 distinct CDR3 sequences, less than 25% of which are singletons. The source of this sequence is a female donor with ankylosing spondylitis or in good health (not recorded which). The sample comprised blood, either unsorted or a sorted T cell fraction (not recorded which). V is TRBV6-4 and J is TRBJ2-3; D ambiguous. CDR3 region: CASPCGNTQYF. The CDR3 nucleotides are TGTGCCAGCCCTTGTGGAAATACGCAGTATTTT.